Reported below is one TCR beta chain. Its antigen is unidentified. The data derive from a study of long-term antiretroviral therapy in people with HIV. Samples were assayed with immunoSEQ v3.0 at survey level. The table came from immunoSEQ multiplex PCR; TCRdb's copy has only in-frame clones and leaves some out. The sample yields some 22,000 clones, approximately 91% seen once. Study-wide findings and caveats: Relative to transplant donor controls, diversity remained lower despite increasing after ART.

The CDR3 has 15 amino acids. CDR1 and CDR2 (germline): SNHLY, FYNNEI. The ends lost 9 bases at V and 9 bases at J; junction bases unmatched: 14. This clonotype originated in a man in his fifties or sixties with HIV. Sequenced here: unsorted PBMCs, sampled 0.6 years after starting antiretroviral therapy. The gene calls are TRBV2 and TRBJ2-1, with 10 bases fitting TRBD2. The CDR3, as DNA: TGTGCCAGTCCCGAAGAGGCTAGCGGGGGTCTTGAGCAGTTCTTC. It specifies CASPEEASGGLEQFF.